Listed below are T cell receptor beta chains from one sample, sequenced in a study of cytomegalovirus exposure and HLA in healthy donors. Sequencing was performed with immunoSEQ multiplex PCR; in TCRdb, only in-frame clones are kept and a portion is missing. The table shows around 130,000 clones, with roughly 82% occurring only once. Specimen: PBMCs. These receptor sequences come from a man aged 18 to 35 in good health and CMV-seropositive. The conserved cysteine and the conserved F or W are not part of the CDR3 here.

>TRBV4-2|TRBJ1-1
ASSLWDRGLNTEAF
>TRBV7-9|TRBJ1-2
ASSLGQGSGYT
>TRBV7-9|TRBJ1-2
ASSARAPGIGGYT
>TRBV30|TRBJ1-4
AWSGDSLGKLF
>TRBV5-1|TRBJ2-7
ASSPGGGSSYEQY
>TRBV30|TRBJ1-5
AWSGEREPQH
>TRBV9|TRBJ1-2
ASRPGQGNFKDGYT
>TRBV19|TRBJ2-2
ASSIDGRTGELF
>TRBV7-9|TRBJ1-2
ASSLAVDLNYGYT
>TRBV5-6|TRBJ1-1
ASSLGGNTEAF
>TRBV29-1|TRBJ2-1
SVRTSGGLYNEQF
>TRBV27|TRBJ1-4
ASSQTDIDEKLF
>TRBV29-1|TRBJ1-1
SVLGTGRVGTF
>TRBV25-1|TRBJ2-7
ASSEGLVILGAEQY
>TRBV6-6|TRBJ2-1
ASSYSPRGPYNEQF
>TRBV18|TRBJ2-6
ASSPSGANGLT
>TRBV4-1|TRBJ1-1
ASSLDRGTEAF